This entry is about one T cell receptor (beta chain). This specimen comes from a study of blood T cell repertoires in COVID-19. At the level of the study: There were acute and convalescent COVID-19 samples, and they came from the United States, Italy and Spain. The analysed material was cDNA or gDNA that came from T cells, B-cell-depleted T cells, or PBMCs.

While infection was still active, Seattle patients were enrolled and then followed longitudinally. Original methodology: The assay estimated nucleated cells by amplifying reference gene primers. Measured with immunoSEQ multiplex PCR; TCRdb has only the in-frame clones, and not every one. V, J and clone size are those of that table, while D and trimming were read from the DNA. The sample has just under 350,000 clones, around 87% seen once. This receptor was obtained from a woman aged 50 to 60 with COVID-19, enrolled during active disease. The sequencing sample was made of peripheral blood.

The CDR3 here is CASSLEVRGEQYF. CDR3 in DNA: TGTGCCAGCAGCCTAGAAGTCCGGGGCGAGCAGTACTTC. This chain connects TRBV7-2 to TRBJ2-7, with D possibly matching TRBD2 (5 bases). V was clipped by 5 bases and J by 6 bases, with 14 bases between them. Looked up from germline, CDR1 is SGHTA and CDR2 is FQGNSA. The CDR3 sequence is 13 residues long.